This TCR beta chain is from a study of cytomegalovirus exposure and HLA in healthy donors. Notes on the study in general: Several top significant clusters appeared, in a later analysis, to be linked to common viral pathogens. Across HLA loci, a later analysis found differing TCR association rates, with DRB1 most and HLA-C fewest.

This clone has a single count. As yet, its antigen is unknown. The PCR had 60 Vbeta and 13 Jbeta primers. Data came from immunoSEQ multiplex PCR; TCRdb stores just in-frame clones and leaves some out. The sample includes about 160,000 clones, around 76% of them seen just once. The sequence was obtained from a man aged 40-55 years in good health and CMV-seropositive. Sequencing used PBMCs.

The DNA of the CDR3 is TGTGCCACCAGCAGGCCACCTACCTACGAGCAGTACTTC. The encoded protein is CATSRPPTYEQYF. This chain joins TRBV15 and TRBJ2-7; no clear D gene. The CDR3 runs 13 residues. Germline V gene data show CDR1 as LNHNV and CDR2 as YYDKDF (reference sequence). The V and J ends lost 3 bases and 2 bases respectively, with 8 bases between them.